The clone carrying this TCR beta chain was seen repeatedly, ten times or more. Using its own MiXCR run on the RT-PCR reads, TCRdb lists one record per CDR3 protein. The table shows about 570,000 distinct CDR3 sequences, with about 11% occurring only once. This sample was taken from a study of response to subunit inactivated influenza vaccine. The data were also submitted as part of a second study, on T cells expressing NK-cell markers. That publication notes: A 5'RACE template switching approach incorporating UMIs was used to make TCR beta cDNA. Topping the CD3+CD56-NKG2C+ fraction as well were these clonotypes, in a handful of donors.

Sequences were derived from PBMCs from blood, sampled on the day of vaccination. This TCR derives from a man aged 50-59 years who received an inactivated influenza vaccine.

CDR3 DNA sequence: TGCGCCAGCCAAAACAGGGGGATGAACACCGGGGAGCTGTTTTTT. Protein product: CASQNRGMNTGELFF. The chain uses TRBV5-1 and TRBJ2-2; 8 bases fit TRBD1. Losses at the gene ends were 7 bases for V and 1 base for J; bases not matched to a gene: 6. The CDR3 is 15 residues long. Germline V CDR1 and CDR2: SGHRS, YFSETQ.